This note documents a single T cell receptor beta chain sequence. This entry is derived from a study of shared clonotypes between healthy human individuals. CDR3 length equals 13 residues. The germline CDR1 and CDR2 sequences are MNHEY and SVGAGI. The trim removed 5 bases at V and 4 bases at J, leaving 2 bases unmatched. Profiled with immunoSEQ multiplex PCR; TCRdb holds only in-frame clones, not every one. This table has around 500,000 clones, around 80% appearing once. The J gene is TRBJ1-2, the V gene TRBV6-5; 9 bases line up with TRBD1. This TCR was recovered from a woman between 35 and 50 years old in good health. Some clones in this sample may be carry-over from other donors' samples. The sequencing sample was made of PBMCs. In nucleotides, the CDR3 is TGTGCCAGCAGTAGGACAGGGGCCTATGGCTACACCTTC. Translated: CASSRTGAYGYTF.